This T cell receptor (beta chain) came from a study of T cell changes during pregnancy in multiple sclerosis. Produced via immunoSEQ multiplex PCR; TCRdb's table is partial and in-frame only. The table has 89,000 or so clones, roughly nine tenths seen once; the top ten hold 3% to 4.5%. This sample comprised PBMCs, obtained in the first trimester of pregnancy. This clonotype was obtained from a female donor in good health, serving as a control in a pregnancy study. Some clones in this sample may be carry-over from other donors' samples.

The DNA of the CDR3 is TGCGCCAGCAGGGACAGGATCTATAGCAATCAGCCCCAGCATTTT. Translating it yields CASRDRIYSNQPQHF. The V and J genes are TRBV4-1 and TRBJ1-5, with 7 bases lining up with TRBD1. From germline, CDR1 is MGHRA and CDR2 YSYEKL. The CDR3 has 15 amino acids. V dropped 6 bases and J dropped 0; count of bases not matched to a gene: 5.